This entry lists 7 T cell receptor beta chains sequenced from one sample in a study of blood T cell repertoires in COVID-19. Profiled with immunoSEQ multiplex PCR; TCRdb holds only in-frame clones, not every one. The repertoire consists of roughly 62,000 clones, with 65% to 80% occurring once and the leading ten covering just over 20%. Sequenced material: peripheral blood. The receptors here all came from a woman over 75 with active or convalescent COVID-19.

This clone was recorded only once. The rearrangement links TRBV5-4 to TRBJ2-3, with D tentatively TRBD1 (5 bases). Trimming pared 0 bases from V and 4 bases from J, leaving 15 bases between. This CDR3 contains 16 residues. Looked up from germline, CDR1 is SGHNT and CDR2 is YYREEE (reference sequence). CDR3 sequence (DNA): TGTGCCAGCAGCTTGGCCAGGCAGGGTGGTTCAGATACGCAGTATTTT. Amino acids: CASSLARQGGSDTQYF.

The chain employs TRBV7-3 and TRBJ1-1; no firm D call. The CDR3 spans 13 residues. The V and J ends lost 2 bases and 5 bases respectively, with 9 bases between them. CDR1 is SGHTA and CDR2 is FQGTGA in the germline V gene. The CDR3 spells CASSLWYGTEAFF. CDR3 DNA: TGTGCCAGCAGCTTATGGTACGGGACTGAAGCTTTCTTT.

This clone was detected a few times. The chain carries TRBV7-3 and TRBJ1-5; no firm D call. CDR1 is SGHTA and CDR2 is FQGTGA in the germline V gene. V lost 5 bases and J 2 bases, leaving 13 bases between the germline ends. This CDR3 spans 15 amino acids. CDR3 bases: TGTGCCAGCAGCCACGACACAAAACGCAATCAGCCCCAGCATTTT. Its protein is CASSHDTKRNQPQHF.

This clone was detected a few times. The chain joins TRBV10-1 to TRBJ1-2; 8 positions match TRBD1. The germline V gene encodes CDR1 WNHNN and CDR2 SYGVQD (reference sequence). The CDR3 has 15 amino acids. The J segment lost 0 bases and the V segment lost 2 bases, leaving 2 bases of the junction unmatched. Here the CDR3 DNA reads TGCGCCAGCAGTGAGGGACAGGGACCTAACTATGGCTACACCTTC. Its protein is CASSEGQGPNYGYTF.

The V call is TRBV7-3, the J call TRBJ2-6; 7 nucleotides align to TRBD1. This CDR3 region has 16 residues. The V segment lost 5 bases and the J segment 0 bases; nucleotides outside the gene matches: 4. Germline V CDR1 and CDR2: SGHTA, FQGTGA. CDR3 region: CASSMTGPSGANVLTF. Here the CDR3 DNA reads TGTGCCAGCAGCATGACAGGGCCCTCTGGGGCCAACGTCCTGACTTTC.

V gene TRBV10-3 combines with J gene TRBJ1-4; 7 nucleotides align to TRBD1. Germline values: CDR1 ENHRY, CDR2 SYGVKD. The ends lost 4 bases at V and 5 bases at J; junction bases unmatched: 13. The length of the CDR3 is 17 residues. CDR3 DNA sequence: TGTGCCATCAGTGGCCAATTTGGGGCAGGGGGGAATGAAAAACTGTTTTTT. Its translation is CAISGQFGAGGNEKLFF.

The chain employs TRBV12-5 and TRBJ1-5; no reliable D call. The germline V gene encodes CDR1 LGHNT and CDR2 FRNRAP. Trimming took off 7 bases at V and 0 bases at J, with 13 bases between the two ends. This CDR3 spans 15 amino acids. The CDR3 protein is CASASTSSSNQPQHF. Written as DNA, the CDR3 is TGTGCTAGTGCTTCAACATCTTCTAGCAATCAGCCCCAGCATTTT.